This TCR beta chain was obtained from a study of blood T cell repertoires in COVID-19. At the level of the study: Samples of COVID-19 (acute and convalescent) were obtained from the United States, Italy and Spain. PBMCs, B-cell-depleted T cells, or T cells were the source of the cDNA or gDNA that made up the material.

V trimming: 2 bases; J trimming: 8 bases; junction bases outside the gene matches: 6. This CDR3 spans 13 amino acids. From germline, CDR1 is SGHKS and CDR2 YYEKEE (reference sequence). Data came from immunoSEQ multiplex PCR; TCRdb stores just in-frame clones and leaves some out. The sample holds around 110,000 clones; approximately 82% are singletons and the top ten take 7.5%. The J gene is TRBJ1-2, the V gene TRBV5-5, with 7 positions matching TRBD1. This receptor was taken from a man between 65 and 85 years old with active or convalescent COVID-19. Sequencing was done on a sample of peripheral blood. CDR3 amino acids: CASSLIQGRGYTF. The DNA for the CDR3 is TGTGCCAGCAGCTTAATACAGGGGAGAGGCTACACCTTC. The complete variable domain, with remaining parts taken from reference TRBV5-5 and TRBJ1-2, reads DAGVTQSPTHLIKTRGQQVTLRCSPISGHKSVSWYQQVLGQGPQFIFQYYEKEERGRGNFPDRFSARQFPNYSSELNVNALLLGDSALYLCASSLIQGRGYTFGSGTRLTVV.